A single sample is the source of the 5 T cell receptor beta chains below, sequenced in a study of cytomegalovirus exposure and HLA in healthy donors. The PCR contained 60 Vbeta and 13 Jbeta primers. Here immunoSEQ multiplex PCR was the method, and the copy in TCRdb shows in-frame clones only, minus some. The sample shows under 100,000 clones, about 73% of them seen only once. Sequencing was performed on PBMCs. All receptors come from a woman aged 45-59 years in good health and CMV-seropositive.

This clone was counted a single time. V gene TRBV5-1 combines with J gene TRBJ2-3; TRBD1 matches at 7 bases. CDR3 length: 15 residues. CDR1 and CDR2 (germline): SGHRS, YFSETQ. The ends lost 2 bases at V and 2 bases at J; junction bases unmatched: 5. DNA for the CDR3: TGCGCCAGCAGCTTCGACAGGGCGCTCACAGATACGCAGTATTTT. Translating gives CASSFDRALTDTQYF.

The chain employs TRBV13 and TRBJ2-5; D is undetermined. The end of the DNA aligns better with TRBJ2-7, so the J call may be wrong. CDR3 size: 13 residues. CDR1 PRHDT and CDR2 FYEKMQ come from the germline V gene (reference sequence). The CDR3, as DNA: TGTGCCAGCAGCAAAGATAAAAGTTACGAGCAGTACTTC. Its protein is CASSKDKSYEQYF.

The CDR3 DNA reads TGCAGCTCTTTGGACAGTGACTCCTACGAGCAGTACTTC. Protein product: CSSLDSDSYEQYF. The chain links TRBV29-1 to TRBJ2-7; D may be TRBD1 (6 bases). Deletions cut 8 bases from V and 0 bases from J, with 14 bases between. This CDR3 spans 13 amino acids. From germline, CDR1 is SQVTM and CDR2 ANQGSEA.

The V call is TRBV6-4, the J call TRBJ1-2; D might be TRBD1 (6 bases). The CDR3 is 16 amino acids. V lost 5 bases and J 6 bases, leaving 22 bases between the germline ends. The germline V gene encodes CDR1 MRHNA and CDR2 SNTAGT. This CDR3 reads CASSFRPGLDSNGYTF. In nucleotides, the CDR3 is TGTGCCAGCAGTTTCCGCCCCGGACTGGACAGCAATGGCTACACCTTC.

The chain combines TRBV10-1 with TRBJ1-1, with 8 positions matching TRBD1. CDR1 is WNHNN, CDR2 SYGVQD, per germline (reference sequence). The CDR3 has 12 residues. The V and J ends lost 11 bases and 3 bases, in that order; junction bases with no gene match: 5. CDR3 amino acids: CAVSQGDTEAFF. The DNA of the CDR3 is TGCGCCGTCTCACAGGGGGACACTGAAGCTTTCTTT.